Each of the 5 T cell receptor beta chains below was sequenced from the same sample in a study of blood T cells in healthy people across ages. Sample-barcoded 5' priming and a J-beta primer mix drove a second PCR of roughly 6 to 12 cycles. A single record per CDR3 protein comes from TCRdb applying MiXCR to the 5' RACE reads. This sample has about 1.7 million distinct CDR3 sequences, with about 28% found just once. Specimen: blood. The receptors originated from a woman in her twenties or thirties in good health.

This clonotype occurred many times. The chain is built from TRBV29-1 and TRBJ1-2, with no clear D. V lost 3 bases and J lost 0, with 8 bases in between. Per the germline V gene, CDR1 is SQVTM and CDR2 is ANQGSEA. The CDR3 length is 13 residues. CDR3 region: CSVDRRPNYGYTF. The CDR3, as DNA: TGCAGCGTTGACAGGAGGCCTAACTATGGCTACACCTTC.

Ten or more counts support this clonotype. The chain uses TRBV20-1 and TRBJ2-5; possible D gene TRBD2, 6 bases. Germline V gene lookup returns CDR1 DFQATT and CDR2 SNEGSKA (reference sequence). The CDR3 totals 12 residues. V lost 6 bases and J lost 3, with 11 bases in between. The CDR3 here is CSARDLKETQYF. The CDR3 nucleotides are TGCAGTGCGCGGGACTTAAAAGAGACCCAGTACTTC.

This chain connects TRBV7-6 to TRBJ1-2, with D uncertain. Trimming removed 6 bases from V and 4 bases from J, with 15 bases in between. This CDR3 is built from 14 residues. From germline, CDR1 is SGHVS and CDR2 FNYEAQ. Written as DNA, the CDR3 is TGTGCCAGCAGTAAGAGCGGGTCTGGCTATGGCTACACCTTC. It is translated as CASSKSGSGYGYTF.

Comment on this clonotype: At one of its ends the junction is not consistent with the germline gene, which may arise from a read error. The chain recombines TRBV6-6 with TRBJ1-4, with D perhaps matching TRBD1 (6 bases). Germline CDR1 reads MNHNY; CDR2 reads SVGAGI (reference sequence). The CDR3 sequence is 16 residues long. The CDR3 region is CAGRQLGQSRREKLFF. The CDR3 DNA reads TGTGCCGGCAGACAATTAGGACAGTCCCGAAGGGAAAAACTGTTTTTT.

The chain combines TRBV20-1 with TRBJ2-3, with 8 bases matching TRBD2. The ends lost 4 bases at V and 3 bases at J; junction bases unmatched: 6. This CDR3 spans 14 amino acids. Germline lookup yields CDR1 DFQATT and CDR2 SNEGSKA (reference sequence). The DNA for the CDR3 is TGCAGTGCTAACGGCGGGAGGACGACAGATACGCAGTATTTT. Translation: CSANGGRTTDTQYF.